This T cell receptor (beta chain) was captured in a study of CD8 T cells in ankylosing spondylitis. Study-level findings and limits: Within ankylosing spondylitis blood, a TCR beta motif made up of several highly homologous variants appeared to be characteristic. Relatively rare in peripheral blood, disease-linked clones were also CD8+.

The V gene's germline CDR1 is MGHRA and CDR2 YSYEKL. This CDR3 has 13 residues. V was trimmed by 1 base and J by 8 bases, leaving 9 bases between them. TCRdb re-called the 5' RACE reads with MiXCR, one entry per CDR3 protein. The table shows 650,000 to 800,000 distinct CDR3 sequences, with over 15% occurring only once. This clonotype has just a few counts. Its target is not known. Sequencing was carried out using blood, either unsorted or a sorted T cell fraction (not recorded which). The V and J genes are TRBV4-1 and TRBJ2-1; no clear D. The TCR originated in a male donor with ankylosing spondylitis. Here the CDR3 reads CASSQVEDDEQFF. The CDR3 DNA reads TGCGCCAGCAGCCAAGTAGAAGACGATGAGCAGTTCTTC.